This T cell receptor (beta chain) was obtained from a study of shared clonotypes between healthy human individuals. Trimming removed 3 bases at V and 6 bases at J, with 12 bases between. Germline CDR1 SGHDT, CDR2 YYEEEE. CDR3 length equals 14 residues. Measured with immunoSEQ multiplex PCR; TCRdb has only the in-frame clones, and not every one. The table includes about 490,000 clones, 65% to 80% detected once. The receptor comes from a woman in her forties in good health. Some clones in this sample may be carry-over from other donors' samples. Sequencing input: PBMCs. This chain joins TRBV5-6 and TRBJ1-4, with a possible D match to TRBD1 (6 bases). The CDR3 coding sequence is TGTGCCAGCAGCTGGGGGGACACTCATGAAAAACTGTTTTTT. This codes for CASSWGDTHEKLFF.